One sample yielded the 3 T cell receptor beta chains listed below, sequenced in a study of cytomegalovirus exposure and HLA in healthy donors. Produced via immunoSEQ multiplex PCR; TCRdb's table is partial and in-frame only. The table includes about 330,000 clones, around 86% detected once. Sequenced: PBMCs. Receptor source: a woman in her late teens or twenties in good health and CMV-seronegative.

The chain carries TRBV9 and TRBJ1-2; D gene ambiguous. The CDR3 has 14 amino acids. Trimming shortened V by 2 bases and J by 3 bases, and 11 bases separated the two germline ends. Germline lookup yields CDR1 SGDLS and CDR2 YYNGEE. The CDR3 loop reads CASSVQTEDYGYTF. The CDR3 DNA reads as TGTGCCAGCAGCGTCCAAACAGAAGACTATGGCTACACCTTC.

The chain recombines TRBV9 with TRBJ2-1; D may be TRBD1 (6 bases). CDR3 size: 15 residues. Germline-derived CDR1 and CDR2 are SGDLS and YYNGEE. Between the trimmed V and J ends, which lost 0 bases and 4 bases, there was a span of 11 bases. DNA of the CDR3: TGTGCCAGCAGCGTAGGTGGGACAACATACAATGAGCAGTTCTTC. This translates into CASSVGGTTYNEQFF.

This clone was detected only a few times. This sequence joins TRBV29-1 and TRBJ1-2; weak D call: TRBD1 (6 bases). V lost 4 bases and J 7 bases, leaving 19 bases between the germline ends. Looked up from germline, CDR1 is SQVTM and CDR2 is ANQGSEA. This CDR3 is 14 amino acids long. CDR3 bases: TGCAGCGTTGCCATGAGTGGGGCAGGGGTTGGCTACACCTTC. Amino acids: CSVAMSGAGVGYTF.